This T cell receptor (beta chain) was recorded in a study of radiotherapy plus CTLA-4 blockade in lung cancer. TCRdb keeps only in-frame clones here, not all; method: immunoSEQ multiplex PCR. The sample records fewer than 150,000 clones, nearly 80% being singletons. CDR3 length: 14 amino acids. Germline lookup yields CDR1 MNHEY and CDR2 SMNVEV (reference sequence). This clonotype was sampled from a human donor with non-small cell lung cancer who had a partial response to radiotherapy plus ipilimumab. The specimen was peripheral blood, collected from a patient treated with radiotherapy plus ipilimumab. J is TRBJ2-5 and V is TRBV27; D is perhaps TRBD2 (6 bases). The J call is uncertain, as TRBJ2-7 better fits the DNA end. The CDR3 sequence: CASSLSKTRYEQYF. The CDR3, as DNA: TGTGCCAGCAGTTTATCGAAGACTAGATACGAGCAGTACTTC.